The 2 T cell receptor beta chains below come from one sample, sequenced in a study of T cell responses to AZD1222 COVID-19 vaccine. This table comes from immunoSEQ multiplex PCR, and its TCRdb copy is limited to in-frame clones, with some not included. Among tens of thousands of clones listed, about 89% were seen once. This specimen was peripheral blood, taken on day 0 of MenACWY control vaccination. Every receptor here comes from an adult in good health.

To note about this clone: The identical CDR3 is also encoded by other nucleotide sequences in the sample. The chain joins TRBV27 to TRBJ2-5, with unresolved D. The CDR3 consists of 12 residues. Per germline, CDR1 MNHEY and CDR2 SMNVEV (reference sequence). V was shortened by 3 bases and J by 0 bases, with 2 bases between the two germline ends. DNA of the CDR3: TGTGCCAGCAGTTTGGACCAAGAGACCCAGTACTTC. Its translation: CASSLDQETQYF.

The chain links TRBV2 to TRBJ2-1; D assignment may be TRBD1 or TRBD2 (6 bases each). Trimming shortened V by 2 bases and J by 9 bases, and 20 bases separated the two germline ends. This CDR3 comprises 16 residues. CDR1 SNHLY and CDR2 FYNNEI come from the germline V gene. The CDR3 DNA sequence: TGTGCCAGCAGTGAAACAGGGACTCCCGCCTTCGGTGAGCAGTTCTTC. Amino acid sequence: CASSETGTPAFGEQFF.